These T cell receptor beta chains were read from a single sample in a study of shared clonotypes between healthy human individuals. Data came from immunoSEQ multiplex PCR; TCRdb stores just in-frame clones and leaves some out. The repertoire consists of a few million clones, with 80% to 95% occurring once and the leading ten covering roughly 1.7%. The source material was naive CD8+ T cells from PBMCs. Every receptor here comes from a man between 18 and 35 years old in good health. Some clones in this sample may be carry-over from other donors' samples. Each CDR3 is given with its conserved first and last residue. The order of the fields is V gene, D gene, J gene, clone size, CDR3 DNA, CDR3 protein. A D gene is named only where the DNA matches it firmly. A row's size may be missing; if present it is once, few, many or a size class.

V gene: TRBV19
D gene: NA
J gene: TRBJ1-2
clone size: NA
CDR3 DNA: TGTGCCAGTAGACCCGGGTCCTCCAGTGGCTACACCTTC
CDR3 protein: CASRPGSSSGYTF

V gene: TRBV5-6
D gene: NA
J gene: TRBJ2-1
clone size: NA
CDR3 DNA: TGTGCCAGCAGCTTAAGGGAGAGGGCCTACAATGAGCAGTTCTTC
CDR3 protein: CASSLRERAYNEQFF

V gene: TRBV6-1
D gene: TRBD1
J gene: TRBJ2-1
clone size: NA
CDR3 DNA: TGTGCCAGCAGTGAATCGGCCAGGGGGCCTTACAATGAGCAGTTCTTC
CDR3 protein: CASSESARGPYNEQFF

V gene: TRBV19
D gene: NA
J gene: TRBJ1-5
clone size: NA
CDR3 DNA: TGTGCCAGTAGTCAGGCAGAGAAAAATCAGCCCCAGCATTTT
CDR3 protein: CASSQAEKNQPQHF

V gene: TRBV11-3
D gene: TRBD2
J gene: TRBJ2-1
clone size: NA
CDR3 DNA: TGTGCCAGCAGCCCTTGGGGAGCGGGAGACGGGGGTGAGCAGTTCTTC
CDR3 protein: CASSPWGAGDGGEQFF

V gene: TRBV4-3
D gene: NA
J gene: TRBJ2-7
clone size: once
CDR3 DNA: TGCGCCAGCAGCCAAGGATTCAGGGGAGCATCCTACGAGCAGTACTTC
CDR3 protein: CASSQGFRGASYEQYF

V gene: TRBV9
D gene: NA
J gene: TRBJ2-1
clone size: NA
CDR3 DNA: TGTGCCAGCAGCTCCATTGCAAGCTCCTACAATGAGCAGTTCTTC
CDR3 protein: CASSSIASSYNEQFF

V gene: TRBV9
D gene: TRBD2
J gene: TRBJ2-3
clone size: NA
CDR3 DNA: TGTGCCAGCAGCGTAGACGGGAGGGCCAAAGATACGCAGTATTTT
CDR3 protein: CASSVDGRAKDTQYF

V gene: TRBV19
D gene: NA
J gene: TRBJ1-5
clone size: NA
CDR3 DNA: TGTGCCAGTAGTATTATCCGGGCCGGGAATCAGCCCCAGCATTTT
CDR3 protein: CASSIIRAGNQPQHF

V gene: TRBV7-2
D gene: NA
J gene: TRBJ1-5
clone size: NA
CDR3 DNA: TGTGCCAGCAGCCCGATCGGGGGAAATTTACAGCCCCAGCATTTT
CDR3 protein: CASSPIGGNLQPQHF

V gene: TRBV5-6
D gene: TRBD1
J gene: TRBJ2-7
clone size: once
CDR3 DNA: TGTGCCAGCAGCAACGGGACAGCATACTACGAGCAGTACTTC
CDR3 protein: CASSNGTAYYEQYF

V gene: TRBV27
D gene: NA
J gene: TRBJ2-7
clone size: NA
CDR3 DNA: TGTGCCAGCCTGGGGTGGGGAGAGGGGGACTACGAGCAGTACTTC
CDR3 protein: CASLGWGEGDYEQYF

V gene: TRBV9
D gene: NA
J gene: TRBJ1-1
clone size: NA
CDR3 DNA: TGTGCCAGCAGCGTAGACCAGGACAGCTCCATGAACACTGAAGCTTTCTTT
CDR3 protein: CASSVDQDSSMNTEAFF

V gene: TRBV27
D gene: TRBD1
J gene: TRBJ2-7
clone size: NA
CDR3 DNA: TGTGCCAGCAGTTTATCCCTTCAGGGGGCCTACGAGCAGTACTTC
CDR3 protein: CASSLSLQGAYEQYF

V gene: TRBV5-4
D gene: NA
J gene: TRBJ2-7
clone size: NA
CDR3 DNA: TGTGCCAGCAGCTCGGGTTTGGGCCGGGGGCAGTCCTACGAGCAGTACTTC
CDR3 protein: CASSSGLGRGQSYEQYF

V gene: TRBV14
D gene: TRBD2
J gene: TRBJ2-7
clone size: few
CDR3 DNA: TGTGCCAGCAGCCCAGCGGGAGGGCCTCGGTACGAGCAGTACTTC
CDR3 protein: CASSPAGGPRYEQYF

V gene: TRBV29-1
D gene: NA
J gene: TRBJ2-1
clone size: NA
CDR3 DNA: TGCAGCGTTGGGCCCACTCGGGCTAGCAATGAGCAGTTCTTC
CDR3 protein: CSVGPTRASNEQFF

V gene: TRBV4-1
D gene: TRBD2
J gene: TRBJ2-3
clone size: NA
CDR3 DNA: TGCGCCAGCAGCCCCACTTTTAGCGGGAGGCCAGATACGCAGTATTTT
CDR3 protein: CASSPTFSGRPDTQYF

V gene: TRBV2
D gene: TRBD1
J gene: TRBJ2-7
clone size: NA
CDR3 DNA: TGTGCCAGCAGTGAAAGGACAGGGGCGTCCTACGAGCAGTACTTC
CDR3 protein: CASSERTGASYEQYF

V gene: TRBV4-1
D gene: NA
J gene: TRBJ1-1
clone size: few
CDR3 DNA: TGCGCCAGCAGCCAAACAGGGTCTGTGGCTTTCTTT
CDR3 protein: CASSQTGSVAFF

V gene: TRBV6-5
D gene: NA
J gene: TRBJ2-6
clone size: NA
CDR3 DNA: TGTGCCAGCAGCCCGACGGGCGTTGGAGCCAACGTCCTGACTTTC
CDR3 protein: CASSPTGVGANVLTF

V gene: TRBV5-5
D gene: NA
J gene: TRBJ1-1
clone size: NA
CDR3 DNA: TGTGCCAGCAGCCCCCCTTGGGAGGGGAGTGTTGAAGCTTTCTTT
CDR3 protein: CASSPPWEGSVEAFF

V gene: TRBV18
D gene: TRBD2
J gene: TRBJ2-1
clone size: NA
CDR3 DNA: TGTGCCAGCTCACCGGCTAGCGGAATCTACAATGAGCAGTTCTTC
CDR3 protein: CASSPASGIYNEQFF

V gene: TRBV30
D gene: TRBD2
J gene: TRBJ2-5
clone size: NA
CDR3 DNA: TGTGCCTGGAGTGAACTAGCGGAAGAGACCCAGTACTTC
CDR3 protein: CAWSELAEETQYF

V gene: TRBV28
D gene: NA
J gene: TRBJ1-3
clone size: NA
CDR3 DNA: TGTGCCAGCAGGGGATTTGGTACAGGGTCTGGAAACACCATATATTTT
CDR3 protein: CASRGFGTGSGNTIYF

V gene: TRBV7-6
D gene: NA
J gene: TRBJ2-4
clone size: NA
CDR3 DNA: TGTGCCAGCAGCTTAAACCTAGGGACAAGCATTCAGTACTTC
CDR3 protein: CASSLNLGTSIQYF

V gene: TRBV27
D gene: NA
J gene: TRBJ1-2
clone size: NA
CDR3 DNA: TGTGCCAGCAGCCCGCGAGGCTGGGGCGGTGGCTACACCTTC
CDR3 protein: CASSPRGWGGGYTF

V gene: TRBV9
D gene: TRBD1
J gene: TRBJ1-1
clone size: NA
CDR3 DNA: TGTGCCAGCAGCGTAGGTCCAGGGGGTAACACTGAAGCTTTCTTT
CDR3 protein: CASSVGPGGNTEAFF

V gene: TRBV7-9
D gene: NA
J gene: TRBJ2-2
clone size: NA
CDR3 DNA: TGTGCCAGCAGCTCAAAAGGGACTCTTGACACCGGGGAGCTGTTTTTT
CDR3 protein: CASSSKGTLDTGELFF

V gene: TRBV27
D gene: NA
J gene: TRBJ2-2
clone size: NA
CDR3 DNA: TGTGCCAGCACCCTCCAGAATCGCGGGACCGGGGAGCTGTTTTTT
CDR3 protein: CASTLQNRGTGELFF

V gene: TRBV7-9
D gene: NA
J gene: TRBJ1-3
clone size: NA
CDR3 DNA: TGTGCCAGCAGCTTCGAGGCCCTCTCTGGAAACACCATATATTTT
CDR3 protein: CASSFEALSGNTIYF

V gene: TRBV28
D gene: NA
J gene: TRBJ2-7
clone size: NA
CDR3 DNA: TGTGCCAGCAGTTTATTCGGCGGGGTCGAGCAGTACTTC
CDR3 protein: CASSLFGGVEQYF

V gene: TRBV30
D gene: NA
J gene: TRBJ1-1
clone size: few
CDR3 DNA: TGTGCCTGCCGAAGGAACACTGAAGCTTTCTTT
CDR3 protein: CACRRNTEAFF

V gene: TRBV27
D gene: NA
J gene: TRBJ2-1
clone size: NA
CDR3 DNA: TGTGCCAGCAGTTACGGGGCCGGAGCTGGATCCTACAATGAGCAGTTCTTC
CDR3 protein: CASSYGAGAGSYNEQFF

V gene: TRBV5-1
D gene: TRBD1
J gene: TRBJ1-1
clone size: NA
CDR3 DNA: TGCGCCAGCAGCTTCCTACAGGGGGCTGGGGCTGAAGCTTTCTTT
CDR3 protein: CASSFLQGAGAEAFF

V gene: TRBV6-4
D gene: TRBD1
J gene: TRBJ1-1
clone size: NA
CDR3 DNA: TGTGCCAGCAGTGACTCCTTCACATCGAGACGACAGGGGGACACTGAAGCTTTCTTT
CDR3 protein: CASSDSFTSRRQGDTEAFF

V gene: TRBV4-1
D gene: TRBD2
J gene: TRBJ2-5
clone size: NA
CDR3 DNA: TGCGCCAGCAGCCAAGATAGCAGCGGGAGGGCCAGTTGGGGGACCCAGTACTTC
CDR3 protein: CASSQDSSGRASWGTQYF

V gene: TRBV7-3
D gene: TRBD2
J gene: TRBJ2-1
clone size: NA
CDR3 DNA: TGTGCCAGCAGCCCTCGGGGGGGCTCCTACAATGAGCAGTTCTTC
CDR3 protein: CASSPRGGSYNEQFF

V gene: TRBV30
D gene: TRBD1
J gene: TRBJ1-1
clone size: NA
CDR3 DNA: TGTGCCTGGAGTGTACTGGACAGGGCAAACACTGAAGCTTTCTTT
CDR3 protein: CAWSVLDRANTEAFF

V gene: TRBV25-1
D gene: NA
J gene: TRBJ1-1
clone size: NA
CDR3 DNA: TGTGCCAGCAGCCCAGACGGGATGAACACTGAAGCTTTCTTT
CDR3 protein: CASSPDGMNTEAFF

V gene: TRBV2
D gene: NA
J gene: TRBJ2-3
clone size: NA
CDR3 DNA: TGTGCCAGCCGGAGGGGCGCGACAGATACGCAGTATTTT
CDR3 protein: CASRRGATDTQYF

V gene: TRBV18
D gene: NA
J gene: TRBJ1-4
clone size: NA
CDR3 DNA: TGTGCCAGCTCACCAACGCATCCAACTAATGAAAAACTGTTTTTT
CDR3 protein: CASSPTHPTNEKLFF

V gene: TRBV19
D gene: NA
J gene: TRBJ1-1
clone size: NA
CDR3 DNA: TGTGCCAGTAGCCCACTAAGGGACACCAACACTGAAGCTTTCTTT
CDR3 protein: CASSPLRDTNTEAFF

V gene: TRBV11-2
D gene: TRBD1
J gene: TRBJ1-2
clone size: NA
CDR3 DNA: TGTGCCAGCAGCTCCTCCCTTACCGGGACAGGGCAAGGCTACACCTTC
CDR3 protein: CASSSSLTGTGQGYTF

V gene: TRBV2
D gene: TRBD1
J gene: TRBJ2-3
clone size: few
CDR3 DNA: TGTGCCAGCAGGGGACAGGGACCAGATACGCAGTATTTT
CDR3 protein: CASRGQGPDTQYF

V gene: TRBV5-5
D gene: TRBD1
J gene: TRBJ2-5
clone size: NA
CDR3 DNA: TGTGCCAGCAGTCTTTGGGGACAGGGGACGATGGAGACCCAGTACTTC
CDR3 protein: CASSLWGQGTMETQYF

V gene: TRBV5-6
D gene: NA
J gene: TRBJ1-2
clone size: NA
CDR3 DNA: TGTGCCAGCAGCCTGGGGAATGGACTTAACTATGGCTACACCTTC
CDR3 protein: CASSLGNGLNYGYTF

V gene: TRBV2
D gene: NA
J gene: TRBJ2-1
clone size: NA
CDR3 DNA: TGTGCCAGCAGTGATCCCCCCCAGCCGGCATACAATGAGCAGTTCTTC
CDR3 protein: CASSDPPQPAYNEQFF

V gene: TRBV5-6
D gene: TRBD1
J gene: TRBJ1-2
clone size: NA
CDR3 DNA: TGTGCCAGCAGCTTGCAGACAGGGGTGTTTTCCTATGGCTACACCTTC
CDR3 protein: CASSLQTGVFSYGYTF

V gene: TRBV28
D gene: NA
J gene: TRBJ2-1
clone size: NA
CDR3 DNA: TGTGCCAGCAGTTTAATGGGAACCGTTGAGCAGTTCTTC
CDR3 protein: CASSLMGTVEQFF

V gene: TRBV6-1
D gene: TRBD1
J gene: TRBJ2-5
clone size: NA
CDR3 DNA: TGTGCCAGCAGTGACAGGGGGCAAGAGACCCAGTACTTC
CDR3 protein: CASSDRGQETQYF

V gene: TRBV6-5
D gene: NA
J gene: TRBJ1-2
clone size: NA
CDR3 DNA: TGTGCCAGCAGTCTCGGGAACTATGGCTACACCTTC
CDR3 protein: CASSLGNYGYTF

V gene: TRBV9
D gene: TRBD1
J gene: TRBJ2-7
clone size: NA
CDR3 DNA: TGTGCCAGCAGCGCACACCCCGGGACAGAGGGGTACGAGCAGTACTTC
CDR3 protein: CASSAHPGTEGYEQYF

V gene: TRBV18
D gene: NA
J gene: TRBJ2-7
clone size: NA
CDR3 DNA: TGTGCCAGCTCAAAAACGCTTGGGGACCCGTTCTACGAGCAGTACTTC
CDR3 protein: CASSKTLGDPFYEQYF

V gene: TRBV19
D gene: TRBD2
J gene: TRBJ2-7
clone size: NA
CDR3 DNA: TGTGCCAGTAGTCTGAGCTTTGCGACTAGCGGATACGAGCAGTACTTC
CDR3 protein: CASSLSFATSGYEQYF

V gene: TRBV6-5
D gene: NA
J gene: TRBJ2-1
clone size: NA
CDR3 DNA: TGTGCCAGCAGTCGGGGCAGACTAAGCTACAATGAGCAGTTCTTC
CDR3 protein: CASSRGRLSYNEQFF

V gene: TRBV6-1
D gene: NA
J gene: TRBJ2-4
clone size: once
CDR3 DNA: TGTGCCAGCAGTGAAGTGGGTAGCGATGGGGTGGGGAAAAACATTCAGTACTTC
CDR3 protein: CASSEVGSDGVGKNIQYF

V gene: TRBV6-5
D gene: NA
J gene: TRBJ2-1
clone size: NA
CDR3 DNA: TGTGCCAGCTTTGGGGGAGTGGGTCTCTACAATGAGCAGTTCTTC
CDR3 protein: CASFGGVGLYNEQFF

V gene: TRBV27
D gene: NA
J gene: TRBJ2-2
clone size: once
CDR3 DNA: TGTGCCAGCAGTTTATCGCACGCAGGGCGGGACGACGGGGAGCTGTTTTTT
CDR3 protein: CASSLSHAGRDDGELFF